The rows below give T cell receptor beta chains drawn from one sample of a study of T cells in Graves' hyperthyroidism and ophthalmopathy. TCRdb used MiXCR to reprocess the multiplex PCR reads, holding one entry per CDR3 protein. The sample shows 450,000 to 700,000 distinct CDR3 sequences, more than 45% of them seen only once. Specimen: peripheral blood or thyroid tissue (not recorded which). Source of these receptors: an adult woman with Graves' disease, either hyperthyroidism or ophthalmopathy (not recorded which). The CDR3 runs from the conserved cysteine through the conserved F or W. A D gene is named only where the DNA matches it firmly. The size of a clone is reported for some rows only, either as once, few or many, or as a class for expanded clones.

TRBV10-3,.,TRBJ2-5,few,CAISEGPRETQYF,TGTGCCATCAGTGAGGGACCTCGAGAGACCCAGTACTTC
TRBV9,.,TRBJ1-3,many,CASSPWVGNTIYF,TGTGCCAGCAGCCCATGGGTCGGAAACACCATATATTTT
TRBV7-9,.,TRBJ2-7,many,CASSLTGYEQYF,TGTGCCAGCAGCTTAACGGGTTACGAGCAGTACTTC
TRBV4-1,TRBD1,TRBJ1-6,.,CASSQDGGTGPYNSPLHF,TGCGCCAGCAGCCAAGATGGGGGGACAGGACCTTATAATTCACCCCTCCACTTT
TRBV6-2/TRBV6-3,TRBD1,TRBJ1-1,few,CASSRAGGFANTEAFF,TGTGCCAGCAGCCGGGCAGGGGGCTTTGCGAACACTGAAGCTTTCTTT
TRBV25-1,.,TRBJ1-2,few,CASSELTENYGYTF,TGTGCCAGCAGTGAATTGACGGAGAACTATGGCTACACCTTC
TRBV7-2,.,TRBJ1-2,.,CASSQPGSLTYGYTF,TGTGCCAGCAGCCAACCCGGGTCCCTAACTTATGGCTACACCTTC
TRBV2,.,TRBJ2-5,.,CASTEGREETQYF,TGTGCCAGCACCGAAGGCAGGGAGGAGACCCAGTACTTC
TRBV10-3,.,TRBJ2-2,many,CAIESGRGGTGELFF,TGTGCCATCGAGTCAGGTCGAGGGGGTACCGGGGAGCTGTTTTTT
TRBV11-2,TRBD2,TRBJ2-7,many,CASSPPLVAGGRLIYF,TGTGCCAGCAGCCCACCCCTCGTAGCGGGAGGCAGGCTAATTTACTTC
TRBV7-2,TRBD2,TRBJ2-5,.,CASSPVLGLAGETQYF,TGTGCCAGCAGCCCCGTCCTGGGACTAGCGGGGGAGACCCAGTACTTC
TRBV2,.,TRBJ2-5,many,CASSENYGLLYF,TGTGCCAGCAGTGAAAATTACGGGTTACTGTACTTC
TRBV10-2,TRBD1,TRBJ1-5,many,CASSTGAGQPQHF,TGCGCCAGCAGTACAGGGGCGGGTCAGCCCCAGCATTTT
TRBV10-3,.,TRBJ2-5,few,CAISEEGTGKETQYF,TGTGCCATCAGTGAGGAGGGGACGGGTAAAGAGACCCAGTACTTC
TRBV10-3,TRBD2,TRBJ2-3,many,CAIRGPAGGDTQYF,TGTGCCATCCGAGGTCCAGCGGGAGGAGATACGCAGTATTTT
TRBV6-1,.,TRBJ2-6,.,CASRVPVGATGANVLTF,TGTGCCAGCAGAGTTCCGGTGGGGGCGACTGGGGCCAACGTCCTGACTTTC
TRBV7-6,TRBD1,TRBJ1-2,once,CASSRTGVNDYGYTF,TGCGCCAGCAGCCGGACAGGGGTTAATGACTATGGCTACACCTTC
TRBV5-1,.,TRBJ2-6,many,CASSIGRVSGANVLTF,TGCGCCAGCAGCATCGGAAGGGTCTCTGGGGCCAACGTCCTGACTTTC
TRBV6-5,.,TRBJ2-2,few,CASSYRVRANTGELFF,TGTGCCAGCAGTTACCGCGTTCGCGCGAACACCGGGGAGCTGTTTTTT
TRBV24-1,TRBD1,TRBJ1-1,.,CATPMTGLNTEAFF,TGTGCCACCCCAATGACAGGGTTGAACACTGAAGCTTTCTTT
TRBV10-3,TRBD1,TRBJ2-5,.,CAIGGQGWKTQYF,TGTGCCATCGGGGGACAGGGTTGGAAGACCCAGTACTTC
TRBV7-9,.,TRBJ1-2,many,CASSVRERDGYTF,TGTGCCAGCAGCGTCCGGGAGAGAGATGGCTACACCTTC
TRBV7-2,.,TRBJ1-2,.,CASSLGGVTIYGYTF,TGTGCCAGCAGCTTAGGGGGGGTGACAATCTATGGCTACACCTTC
TRBV19,.,TRBJ2-7,few,CASSLRGSLTEKQYF,TGTGCCAGCTCGCTGAGAGGCAGTTTGACCGAGAAGCAGTACTTC
TRBV4-1,TRBD2,TRBJ2-7,many,CASSQGEASGMNEQYF,TGCGCCAGCAGCCAAGGGGAGGCTAGCGGGATGAACGAGCAGTACTTC
TRBV4-2,.,TRBJ1-2,many,CASSQDSHGYTF,TGTGCCAGCAGCCAAGATTCACATGGCTACACCTTC
TRBV4-1,.,TRBJ2-7,many,CASSPGAADSYEQYF,TGCGCCAGCAGCCCCGGGGCTGCGGACTCCTACGAGCAGTACTTC
TRBV12-3/TRBV12-4,TRBD1,TRBJ1-2,.,CASRRTGANYGYTF,TGTGCCAGCAGAAGGACAGGGGCTAACTATGGCTACACCTTC
TRBV9,TRBD1,TRBJ2-7,.,CASSVEGTEGEQYF,TGTGCCAGCAGCGTAGAGGGGACAGAGGGAGAGCAGTACTTC
TRBV7-6,TRBD1,TRBJ1-6,.,CASSPTATGNSPLHF,TGTGCCAGCAGCCCCACCGCGACAGGGAATTCACCCCTCCACTTT